Listed here is a single T cell receptor (beta chain). The V gene's germline CDR1 is SGHRS and CDR2 YFSETQ. Trimming cost V 3 bases and J 5 bases; bases outside gene matches: 6. The CDR3 is 14 residues long. The repertoire was sequenced with immunoSEQ multiplex PCR; TCRdb's copy has only in-frame clones and lacks some. The sample includes 90,000 to 130,000 clones, approximately 85% of them seen just once. The sample belongs to a study of blood T cell repertoires in COVID-19. Study information: Donors in the United States, Italy and Spain gave samples during acute or convalescent COVID-19.

Specimen: peripheral blood. The chain has TRBV5-1 and TRBJ2-5; 8 bases line up with TRBD2. The clonotype was recovered from a man in his 70s with acute or convalescent COVID-19. The CDR3 here is CASSSTSGQETQYF. The CDR3, as DNA: TGCGCCAGCAGCTCCACTAGCGGACAGGAGACCCAGTACTTC.